Sequencing of this TCR beta chain was carried out in a study of OX40 agonist ivuxolimab in advanced cancers. Study as a whole: Ivuxolimab, an antibody that agonizes OX40 (CD134), was administered to the patients.

Some clones are missing from TCRdb's copy, which holds only in-frame ones; the method was immunoSEQ multiplex PCR. The table lists some 60,000 clones, around 93% of them singletons. In its sample, this clone was seen once. The V gene lost 0 bases and the J gene lost 9 bases, with 10 bases spanning the gap. The germline V gene has CDR1 SGHDT and CDR2 YYEEEE. The CDR3 runs to 13 residues. The material sequenced was CD4+ or CD8+ T cells sorted from blood, taken in a trial of the OX40 agonist ivuxolimab. This rearrangement joins TRBV5-6 to TRBJ2-1, with D unresolved. The receptor's source is an adult with an advanced solid tumor such as melanoma, head and neck, liver or kidney cancer. The CDR3 DNA is TGTGCCAGCAGCTTGGTCATCCTTGGTGAGCAGTTCTTC. Its protein is CASSLVILGEQFF.